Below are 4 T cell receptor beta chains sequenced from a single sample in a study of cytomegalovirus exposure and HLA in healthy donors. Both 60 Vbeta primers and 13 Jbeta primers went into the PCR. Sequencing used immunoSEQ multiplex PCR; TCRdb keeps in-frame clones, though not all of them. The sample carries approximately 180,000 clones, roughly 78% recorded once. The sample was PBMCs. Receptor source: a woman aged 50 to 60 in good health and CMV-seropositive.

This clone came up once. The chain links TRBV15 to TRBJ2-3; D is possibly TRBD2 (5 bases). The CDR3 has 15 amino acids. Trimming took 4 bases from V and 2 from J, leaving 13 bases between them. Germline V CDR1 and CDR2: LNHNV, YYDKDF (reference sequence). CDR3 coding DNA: TGTGCCACCAGCAAGGACTTAGGGTCCACAGATACGCAGTATTTT. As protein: CATSKDLGSTDTQYF. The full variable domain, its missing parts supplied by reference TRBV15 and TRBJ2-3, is DAMVIQNPRYQVTQFGKPVTLSCSQTLNHNVMYWYQQKSSQAPKLLFHYYDKDFNNEADTPDNFQSRRPNTSFCFLDIRSPGLGDTAMYLCATSKDLGSTDTQYFGPGTRLTVL.

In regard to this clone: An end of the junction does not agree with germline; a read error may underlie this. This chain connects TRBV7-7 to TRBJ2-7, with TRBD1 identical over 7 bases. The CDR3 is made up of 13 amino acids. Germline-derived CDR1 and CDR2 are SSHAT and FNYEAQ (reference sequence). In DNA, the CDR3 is TGTGCTAGCAGCTACTACAGGGGCCACGAGCAGTACTTC. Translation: CASSYYRGHEQYF.

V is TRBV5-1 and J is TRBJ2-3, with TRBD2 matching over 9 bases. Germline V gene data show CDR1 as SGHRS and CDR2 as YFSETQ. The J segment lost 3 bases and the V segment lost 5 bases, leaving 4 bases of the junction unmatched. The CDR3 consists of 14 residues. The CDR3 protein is CASRTSGLTDTQYF. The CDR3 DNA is TGCGCCAGCAGAACTAGCGGGTTAACAGATACGCAGTATTTT.

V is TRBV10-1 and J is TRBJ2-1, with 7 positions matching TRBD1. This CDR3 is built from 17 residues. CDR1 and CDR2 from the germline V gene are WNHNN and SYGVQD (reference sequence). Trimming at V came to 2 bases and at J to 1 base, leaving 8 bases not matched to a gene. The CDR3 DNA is TGCGCCAGCAGTGAGACCTCGACAGGGCTTTCCTACAATGAGCAGTTCTTC. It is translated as CASSETSTGLSYNEQFF.